Below, 25 T cell receptor beta chains from the same sample are listed, as sequenced in a study of blood T cells in healthy people across ages. A second PCR of about 7 to 11 cycles used a sample-barcoded 5' primer and a J-beta primer mix. TCRdb analysed the 5' RACE reads with MiXCR anew, one entry per CDR3 protein. This table has fewer than 1,000,000 distinct CDR3 sequences, 40% to 50% appearing once. Material for sequencing was blood. The receptors come from a man in his 60s in good health.

CDR3 residues: CATSRRGVTNEKLFF. The CDR3 DNA sequence: TGTGCCACCAGCCGCCGCGGCGTTACTAATGAAAAACTGTTTTTT. The chain is built from TRBV15 and TRBJ1-4, with no clear D. Germline V CDR1 and CDR2: LNHNV, YYDKDF (reference sequence). V lost 5 bases to trimming and J lost 2 bases, with 12 bases between them. The CDR3 contains 15 residues.

This clonotype showed up just a few times. The rearrangement uses TRBV5-1 and TRBJ1-6, with TRBD1 identical over 7 bases. This CDR3 has 14 amino acids. The V gene end was trimmed by 4 bases and the J gene end by 9 bases; junction bases not matched to a gene: 7. CDR1 is SGHRS and CDR2 is YFSETQ in the germline V gene. The CDR3 DNA follows: TGCGCCAGCAGCCCGGACAGGCTTTCTTCACCCCTCCACTTT. It yields the protein CASSPDRLSSPLHF.

This clonotype was recorded a few times. The chain carries TRBV4-3 and TRBJ2-1; TRBD2 matches 10 bases. The trim removed 4 bases at V and 8 bases at J, leaving 5 bases unmatched. Germline V gene lookup returns CDR1 LGHNA and CDR2 YSLEER. CDR3 size: 14 residues. As DNA, the CDR3 is TGCGCCAGCAGCCCAGGACTAGCGGCTCATGAGCAGTTCTTC. Its protein product is CASSPGLAAHEQFF.

This sequence joins TRBV12-3 or TRBV12-4 and TRBJ1-1, with D maybe TRBD1 (5 bases). Trimming stripped 7 bases from V and 1 base from J, with 16 bases between. This CDR3 has 15 amino acids. The CDR3 loop reads CASTLGTARNTEAFF. The CDR3 DNA follows: TGTGCCAGCACTCTAGGGACGGCGCGGAACACTGAAGCTTTCTTT.

This clonotype occurred a few times. CDR3 sequence (DNA): TGCAGTGCGAAGGGACTAGCGGGGGGCCGGATCGGGCAAGAGACCCAGTACTTC. Amino acid sequence: CSAKGLAGGRIGQETQYF. This chain joins TRBV20-1 and TRBJ2-5; 15 nucleotides agree with TRBD2. The germline V gene encodes CDR1 DFQATT and CDR2 SNEGSKA (reference sequence). This CDR3 is built from 18 residues. J gave up 2 bases and V 6 bases, and 13 bases lay outside the gene matches.

The chain is built from TRBV6-5 and TRBJ2-5, with 10 bases identical to TRBD1. The V gene's germline CDR1 is MNHEY and CDR2 SVGAGI. The CDR3 is 14 residues long. V dropped 6 bases and J dropped 5; count of bases not matched to a gene: 6. The CDR3 coding sequence is TGTGCCAGCAGGTGGACAGGGGGTACTGAGACCCAGTACTTC. Its translation is CASRWTGGTETQYF.

This clonotype was recorded a few times. This chain joins TRBV5-1 and TRBJ2-7, with 9 bases lining up with TRBD1. Trimming removed 5 bases from V and 4 bases from J; junction bases left unmatched: 10. The CDR3 contains 15 residues. Looked up from germline, CDR1 is SGHRS and CDR2 is YFSETQ. CDR3 nucleotide sequence: TGCGCCAGCAGTAAAAGACAGGGGGACAGTTACGAGCAGTACTTC. Protein: CASSKRQGDSYEQYF.

This rearrangement joins TRBV20-1 to TRBJ2-3; no definite D call. The ends were cut back, 7 bases at V and 0 bases at J, with 8 bases in the middle. The CDR3 sequence is 12 residues long. The germline CDR1 and CDR2 sequences are DFQATT and SNEGSKA (reference sequence). This chain's CDR3 is CSVDASTDTQYF. Written as DNA, the CDR3 is TGCAGTGTAGACGCGAGCACAGATACGCAGTATTTT.

This clonotype was seen more than once but under ten times. The chain recombines TRBV27 with TRBJ2-7, with 9 bases identical to TRBD1. Germline loops: CDR1 MNHEY, CDR2 SMNVEV (reference sequence). The CDR3 loop spans 12 amino acids. V was clipped by 8 bases and J by 5 bases; unmatched bases: 4. The DNA for the CDR3 is TGTGCCAGCGGGACAGGGAGGGACGAGCAGTACTTC. Its translation: CASGTGRDEQYF.

The V gene is TRBV7-2, the J gene TRBJ2-7; TRBD2 agrees at 7 bases. Matching the DNA end better, TRBJ2-5 makes the J call doubtful. CDR3 length: 15 amino acids. Germline CDR1 is SGHTA and CDR2 is FQGNSA. The CDR3 DNA reads TGTGCCAGCAGCCCAAGGATCCACAGCGGGAAGACCCAGTACTTC. Translated, it gives CASSPRIHSGKTQYF.

The rearrangement uses TRBV7-2 and TRBJ2-3; the match to TRBD2 covers 13 bases. After removal of 5 bases from V and 2 bases from J, the junction contained 4 bases not matched to a gene. From germline, CDR1 is SGHTA and CDR2 FQGNSA. This CDR3 is 16 amino acids long. Here the CDR3 DNA reads TGTGCCAGCAGCCGGACTAGCGGGGGACCCACAGATACGCAGTATTTT. This codes for CASSRTSGGPTDTQYF.

The chain links TRBV6-2 or TRBV6-3 to TRBJ2-6, with D maybe TRBD2 (5 bases). The V and J ends lost 4 bases and 4 bases respectively, with 11 bases between them. This CDR3 contains 15 residues. Germline V CDR1 and CDR2: MNHEY, SVGEGT. CDR3 DNA: TGTGCCAGCAGTTTCGGGGAATGGGGGGCCAACGTCCTGACTTTC. This translates into CASSFGEWGANVLTF.

This clonotype was counted a single time. The chain carries TRBV2 and TRBJ1-1; a possible D gene is TRBD1 (5 bases). Trimming took 10 bases from V and 0 from J, leaving 21 bases between them. The germline CDR1 and CDR2 sequences are SNHLY and FYNNEI. The CDR3 is 16 residues long. The CDR3 loop reads CATGRSGGGMNTEAFF. For the CDR3, the DNA is TGTGCCACCGGCCGATCCGGGGGGGGAATGAACACTGAAGCTTTCTTT.

This clonotype was seen more than once but under ten times. The J gene is TRBJ2-3, the V gene TRBV24-1; TRBD1 agrees at 10 bases. The CDR3 totals 15 residues. The V segment lost 5 bases and the J segment 7 bases; nucleotides outside the gene matches: 8. Germline CDR1 reads KGHDR; CDR2 reads SFDVKD. CDR3 coding DNA: TGTGCCACCAGTGCCTCCGGGACAGGGGAATATACGCAGTATTTT. It encodes CATSASGTGEYTQYF.

This clonotype occurred a few times. The chain couples TRBV20-1 to TRBJ2-5; 7 bases are shared with TRBD1. The CDR3 contains 14 residues. The V and J ends lost 3 bases and 3 bases, in that order; junction bases with no gene match: 7. The germline CDR1 and CDR2 sequences are DFQATT and SNEGSKA (reference sequence). The CDR3 bases are TGCAGTGCTAGGAGGGACAGAGTAGAAGAGACCCAGTACTTC. It translates to CSARRDRVEETQYF.

This clonotype has just a few counts. The J gene is TRBJ2-7, the V gene TRBV7-3; D might be TRBD1 (6 bases). The CDR3 length is 11 residues. V dropped 4 bases and J dropped 5 bases, with 6 bases sitting between them. Germline assignment: CDR1 SGHTA and CDR2 FQGTGA. CDR3 residues: CASSYRDEQYF. The CDR3 nucleotides are TGTGCCAGCAGCTACAGGGACGAGCAGTACTTC.

This clonotype turned up a few times. The chain couples TRBV6-6 to TRBJ2-4, with TRBD2 matching 10 bases. Trimming removed 3 bases from V and 8 bases from J; junction bases left unmatched: 7. The germline V gene has CDR1 MNHNY and CDR2 SVGAGI (reference sequence). The CDR3 is 15 residues long. CDR3 in DNA: TGTGCCAGCAGTTATCGTCTAGCGGGGGTCGACATTCAGTACTTC. This translates into CASSYRLAGVDIQYF.

This clonotype has a count of ten or more. The chain employs TRBV5-6 and TRBJ2-5; TRBD2 matches at 8 bases. The CDR3 has 15 residues. After removal of 3 bases from V and 4 bases from J, the junction contained 8 bases not matched to a gene. CDR1 and CDR2 from the germline V gene are SGHDT and YYEEEE. The CDR3 nucleotides read TGTGCCAGCAGCTCCTCGGGGGGGTTGATAGAGACCCAGTACTTC. Residues: CASSSSGGLIETQYF.

The chain uses TRBV4-3 and TRBJ2-3; 9 bases are a match to TRBD2. The CDR3 spans 18 residues. V lost 2 bases, J lost 2 bases, and 11 bases stayed unmatched. Germline CDR1 is LGHNA and CDR2 is YSLEER. CDR3 sequence reads: CASSQTPPLAGVTDTQYF. The CDR3 nucleotides read TGCGCCAGCAGCCAAACCCCTCCACTAGCGGGTGTCACAGATACGCAGTATTTT.

V gene TRBV7-2 combines with J gene TRBJ1-5, with D possibly being TRBD1 (5 bases). Trimming cost V 2 bases and J 4 bases, with 18 bases left between them. The CDR3 length is 17 residues. In germline, CDR1 is SGHTA, CDR2 FQGNSA. The CDR3 spells CASSLQGGGVRNQPQHF. As DNA, the CDR3 is TGTGCCAGCAGCTTACAGGGTGGTGGGGTGAGGAATCAGCCCCAGCATTTT. Using reference TRBV7-2 and TRBJ1-5 for the parts outside the CDR3, the full variable domain is GAGVSQSPSNKVTEKGKDVELRCDPISGHTALYWYRQSLGQGLEFLIYFQGNSAPDKSGLPSDRFSAERTGGSVSTLTIQRTQQEDSAVYLCASSLQGGGVRNQPQHFGDGTRLSIL.

The chain uses TRBV19 and TRBJ2-1; unclear D gene. The CDR3 totals 14 residues. CDR1 is LNHDA, CDR2 SQIVND, per germline (reference sequence). V was pared by 4 bases and J by 4 bases, with 11 bases between. In DNA form, the CDR3 reads TGTGCCAGTAGTACCGGTTATAATTACAATGAGCAGTTCTTC. Translating it yields CASSTGYNYNEQFF.

The genes are TRBV7-9 and TRBJ2-1; TRBD2 agrees at 16 bases. Looked up from germline, CDR1 is SEHNR and CDR2 is FQNEAQ (reference sequence). The CDR3 has 19 residues. Trimming cost V 0 bases and J 1 base; bases outside gene matches: 3. CDR3 region: CASSLAGTSGGESYNEQFF. The CDR3 DNA is TGTGCCAGCAGCTTAGCGGGGACTAGCGGGGGGGAGTCCTACAATGAGCAGTTCTTC.

This rearrangement joins TRBV7-3 to TRBJ2-4, with 9 positions matching TRBD2. The CDR3 is 17 amino acids. Germline trimming cut 2 bases from V and 6 bases from J; bases unmatched to any gene: 11. Germline assignment: CDR1 SGHTA and CDR2 FQGTGA. This CDR3 reads CASSLVGAGGPGNIQYF. CDR3 nucleotides: TGTGCCAGCAGCTTAGTGGGAGCGGGGGGCCCCGGAAACATTCAGTACTTC.

This clonotype was seen repeatedly, ten times or more. The genes are TRBV11-3 and TRBJ2-3, with 11 bases lining up with TRBD2. CDR3 length: 18 amino acids. Trimming at V came to 3 bases and at J to 2 bases, leaving 10 bases not matched to a gene. Per germline, CDR1 SGHNT and CDR2 YENEEA. CDR3: CASSFGSTSGAYTDTQYF. For the CDR3, the DNA is TGTGCCAGCAGCTTCGGATCGACTAGCGGGGCTTACACAGATACGCAGTATTTT.

This clonotype was seen a handful of times. This chain connects TRBV7-9 to TRBJ2-1; 7 nucleotides align to TRBD1. The CDR3 covers 12 residues. Germline trimming cut 5 bases from V and 15 bases from J; bases unmatched to any gene: 10. In germline, CDR1 is SEHNR, CDR2 FQNEAQ (reference sequence). CDR3 region: CASSPDTGVLFF. CDR3 nucleotides: TGTGCCAGCAGCCCAGATACAGGGGTTTTGTTCTTC.